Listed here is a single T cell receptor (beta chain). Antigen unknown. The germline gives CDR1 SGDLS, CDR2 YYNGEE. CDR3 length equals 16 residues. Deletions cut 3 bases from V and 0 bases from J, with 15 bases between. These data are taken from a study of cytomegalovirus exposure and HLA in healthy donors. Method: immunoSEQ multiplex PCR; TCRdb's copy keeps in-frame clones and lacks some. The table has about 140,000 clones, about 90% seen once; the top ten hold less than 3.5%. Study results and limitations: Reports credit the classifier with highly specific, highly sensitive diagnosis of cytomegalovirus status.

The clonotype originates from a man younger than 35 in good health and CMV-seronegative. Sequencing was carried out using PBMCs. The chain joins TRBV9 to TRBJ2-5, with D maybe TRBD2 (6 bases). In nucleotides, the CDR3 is TGTGCCAGCAGCGCCCGCTTCGGGACTCACCAAGAGACCCAGTACTTC. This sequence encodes CASSARFGTHQETQYF.